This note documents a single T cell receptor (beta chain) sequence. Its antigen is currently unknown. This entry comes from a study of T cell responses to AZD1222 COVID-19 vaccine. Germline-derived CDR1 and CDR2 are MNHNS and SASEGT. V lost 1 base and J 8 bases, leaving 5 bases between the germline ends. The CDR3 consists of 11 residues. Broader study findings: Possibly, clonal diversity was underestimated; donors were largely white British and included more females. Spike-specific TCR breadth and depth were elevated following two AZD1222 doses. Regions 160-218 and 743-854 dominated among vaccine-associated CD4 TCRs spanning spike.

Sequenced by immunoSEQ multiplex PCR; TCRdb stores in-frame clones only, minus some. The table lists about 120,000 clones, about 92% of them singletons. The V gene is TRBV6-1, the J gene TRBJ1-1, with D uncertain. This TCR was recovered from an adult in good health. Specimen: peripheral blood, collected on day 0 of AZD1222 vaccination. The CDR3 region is CASSEVTEAFF. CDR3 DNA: TGTGCCAGCAGTGAAGTGACCGAAGCTTTCTTT.